The 3 T cell receptor beta chains in this list originate from one sample, sequenced in a study of shared clonotypes between healthy human individuals. Sequenced by immunoSEQ multiplex PCR; TCRdb stores in-frame clones only, minus some. The sample records fewer than 1 million clones, approximately 96% being singletons. Naive CD8 cells lacked CD45RO, underwent positive selection for CCR7 and left out terminally differentiated effector memory CD45RA+ cells. Sequences were obtained from naive CD8+ T cells sorted from blood. The receptor set was obtained from a man between 25 and 39 years old in good health.

The chain has TRBV15 and TRBJ1-3; the D is unclear. Looked up from germline, CDR1 is LNHNV and CDR2 is YYDKDF (reference sequence). Between the trimmed V and J ends, which lost 4 bases and 11 bases, there was a span of 12 bases. This CDR3 comprises 12 residues. The CDR3 coding sequence is TGTGCCACCAGCACTTTCAGCGCCCCCATATATTTT. Protein sequence: CATSTFSAPIYF.

This clone was counted once. This chain uses TRBV9 with TRBJ2-7, with D perhaps matching TRBD2 (6 bases). Between the trimmed V and J ends, which lost 0 bases and 0 bases, there was a span of 10 bases. The CDR3 length is 15 residues. Germline V gives CDR1 SGDLS, CDR2 YYNGEE. Here the CDR3 DNA reads TGTGCCAGCAGCGTAGACGGGGACTCCTCCTACGAGCAGTACTTC. Its protein is CASSVDGDSSYEQYF.

The chain joins TRBV5-6 to TRBJ2-1; no clear D. The CDR3 extends over 12 amino acids. CDR1 and CDR2 (germline): SGHDT, YYEEEE. V was cut by 1 base and J by 5 bases, with 4 bases left in between. CDR3: CASSLPNNEQFF. The CDR3 nucleotides read TGTGCCAGCAGCTTGCCCAACAATGAGCAGTTCTTC. The full variable domain, in which reference TRBV5-6 and TRBJ2-1 provide the parts outside the CDR3, is DAGVTQSPTHLIKTRGQQVTLRCSPKSGHDTVSWYQQALGQGPQFIFQYYEEEERQRGNFPDRFSGHQFPNYSSELNVNALLLGDSALYLCASSLPNNEQFFGPGTRLTVL.